The present entry profiles one T cell receptor beta chain with its context. These data come from a study of CD8 T cells in Susac syndrome. Random hexamers were used to reverse transcribe about 0.5 to 1 ug of RNA. One entry per CDR3 protein results from TCRdb running MiXCR on the immunoSEQ multiplex PCR reads. The sample holds about 300,000 distinct CDR3 sequences, 85% seen once. Sequencing targeted TCR beta in T cells from blood (CD8+ and CD4+). Purification of the CD8+ and CD4+ T cells relied on negative isolation, and TEMRA cells underwent FACS enrichment. The CDR3 extends over 17 amino acids. The ends were cut back, 6 bases at V and 5 bases at J, with 24 bases in the middle. In germline, CDR1 is MDHEN, CDR2 SYDVKM.

Sequencing was carried out using CD8+ T cells from PBMCs. The chain combines TRBV28 with TRBJ2-3, with D possibly matching TRBD2 (6 bases). This clonotype originated in a human donor with multiple sclerosis. CDR3: CASSLLRAGTQGDTQYF. The CDR3 DNA reads TGTGCCAGCAGCCTTCTTAGGGCGGGGACCCAAGGAGATACGCAGTATTTT.